This T cell receptor (beta chain) was documented in a study of blood T cell repertoires in COVID-19. Study information: Acute and convalescent COVID-19 specimens originated in the United States, Italy and Spain. T cells, B-cell-depleted T cells, or PBMCs supplied cDNA or gDNA.

In the original workflow: It was from reference gene primer amplification that nucleated cell counts were estimated. TCRdb keeps only in-frame clones here, not all; method: immunoSEQ multiplex PCR. Clone size and the V and J calls come from that table; the DNA yielded D and trimming. This sample has approximately 90,000 clones, with about 88% found just once. Per germline, CDR1 SNHLY and CDR2 FYNNEI. CDR3 size: 15 residues. V lost 2 bases to trimming and J lost 4 bases, with 14 bases between them. This clone is termed medium-sized. The chain recombines TRBV2 with TRBJ1-1; D is ambiguous. The sample consisted of peripheral blood. The clonotype originates from a woman of 80 years or more with acute or convalescent COVID-19. CDR3 sequence (DNA): TGTGCCAGCAGTGAAAGGCACAGTATTGGCACTGAAGCTTTCTTT. Translation: CASSERHSIGTEAFF.